These 16 T cell receptor beta chains were sequenced from one sample in a study of T cell repertoires in cytomegalovirus infection. Their target antigens are unknown. TCRdb passed the reads through MiXCR, listing each CDR3 protein once. Of approximately 120,000 distinct CDR3 sequences listed, about 28% are singletons. Sample: CD8+ T cells from cultured PBMCs, taken from culture after CMV antigen stimulation. Receptor source: a human donor in good health (CMV status not recorded). Some clones in this sample may be carry-over from other donors' samples.

This clonotype was detected ten times or more. This chain connects TRBV27 to TRBJ2-1; 7 bases agree with TRBD2. Germline assignment: CDR1 MNHEY and CDR2 SMNVEV (reference sequence). CDR3 size: 14 residues. With V trimmed by 3 bases and J by 6 bases, 5 bases remained unmatched. CDR3 nucleotide sequence: TGTGCCAGCAGTTTTGGGGGAGGGATCAATGAGCAGTTCTTC. Its translation: CASSFGGGINEQFF.

The rearrangement joins TRBV7-9 to TRBJ2-2; a weak D match, TRBD2 (6 bases). Germline loops: CDR1 SEHNR, CDR2 FQNEAQ (reference sequence). The CDR3 has 15 amino acids. The V gene lost 6 bases and the J gene lost 4 bases, with 15 bases spanning the gap. This chain's CDR3 is CASRLLPGVTGELFF. CDR3 nucleotides: TGTGCCAGCAGACTCCTACCGGGGGTCACCGGGGAGCTGTTTTTT.

The chain couples TRBV11-2 to TRBJ2-1; the match to TRBD2 covers 10 bases. The length of the CDR3 is 15 residues. CDR1 and CDR2 (germline): SGHAT, FQNNGV. The V segment lost 3 bases and the J segment 8 bases; nucleotides outside the gene matches: 7. The CDR3 protein is CASSLERGGVDEQFF. The CDR3 DNA reads TGTGCCAGCAGCTTGGAGCGGGGGGGCGTCGATGAGCAGTTCTTC.

The chain combines TRBV7-6 with TRBJ1-1, with D possibly TRBD1 on 6 matching bases. The CDR3 covers 16 residues. Germline CDR1 is SGHVS and CDR2 is FNYEAQ. Trimming took 0 bases from V and 1 from J, leaving 12 bases between them. The CDR3, as DNA: TGTGCCAGCAGCTTAGCGGGGGCCCCTGGGAACACTGAAGCTTTCTTT. This gives the protein CASSLAGAPGNTEAFF. Using reference TRBV7-6 and TRBJ1-1 for the parts outside the CDR3, the full variable domain is GAGVSQSPRYKVTKRGQDVALRCDPISGHVSLYWYRQALGQGPEFLTYFNYEAQQDKSGLPNDRFSAERPEGSISTLTIQRTEQRDSAMYRCASSLAGAPGNTEAFFGQGTRLTVV.

This clonotype was seen repeatedly, ten times or more. V gene TRBV7-9 combines with J gene TRBJ2-6; D unclear. CDR1 is SEHNR, CDR2 FQNEAQ, per germline (reference sequence). The V end was cut by 0 bases, the J end by 0 bases, with 3 bases between. The CDR3 has 15 amino acids. DNA of the CDR3: TGTGCCAGCAGCTTAGCACGCTCTGGGGCCAACGTCCTGACTTTC. Translated, it gives CASSLARSGANVLTF.

CDR3 sequence: CASSIGPGLAGGSGKTQYF. As DNA, the CDR3 is TGTGCCAGTAGTATCGGGCCGGGACTAGCGGGGGGCAGTGGAAAGACCCAGTACTTC. This chain uses TRBV19 with TRBJ2-5, with 15 positions matching TRBD2. The CDR3 runs 19 residues. Germline V gives CDR1 LNHDA, CDR2 SQIVND (reference sequence). The junction had 14 bases not matched to a gene; V was cut back by 3 bases and J by 6 bases.

This chain uses TRBV6-2 or TRBV6-3 with TRBJ2-2; D tentatively reads TRBD1 or TRBD2 (5 bases each). Per germline, CDR1 MNHEY and CDR2 SVGEGT. V lost 6 bases, J lost 6 bases, and 17 bases lay in between. The CDR3 contains 15 residues. The CDR3 sequence: CASRWDAGDAGELFF. Here the CDR3 DNA reads TGTGCCAGCAGATGGGACGCCGGGGACGCCGGGGAGCTGTTTTTT.

The table lists this clonotype with a few counts. V usage is TRBV19 and J usage is TRBJ2-6; D possibly corresponds to TRBD1 (5 bases). This CDR3 region has 16 residues. CDR1 is LNHDA, CDR2 SQIVND, per germline (reference sequence). Between the trimmed V and J ends, which lost 5 bases and 2 bases, there was a span of 13 bases. The CDR3 sequence: CASSPLVGAGANVLTF. CDR3 nucleotide sequence: TGTGCCAGTAGTCCTCTTGTAGGGGCTGGGGCCAACGTCCTGACTTTC.

In this sample, this clonotype turned up a few times. The rearrangement uses TRBV4-2 and TRBJ1-3; the D gene is possibly TRBD1 (5 bases). Deletions cut 3 bases from V and 3 bases from J, with 15 bases between. Per the germline V gene, CDR1 is LGHNA and CDR2 is YNFKEQ. The CDR3 spans 16 residues. CDR3 region: CASSQYRQGFGNTIYF. CDR3 coding DNA: TGTGCCAGCAGCCAGTACCGTCAGGGTTTTGGAAACACCATATATTTT.

At least ten counts were recorded for this clonotype. The chain employs TRBV4-1 and TRBJ1-1; 7 bases map to TRBD1. J lost 9 bases, V lost 1 base, and 2 bases had no gene match. Germline V CDR1 and CDR2: MGHRA, YSYEKL. The CDR3 totals 12 residues. The DNA for the CDR3 is TGCGCCAGCAGCCAAGGGGGACAGAAAGCTTTCTTT. Encoded protein: CASSQGGQKAFF.

CDR3 amino acids: CASREQGAQGYTF. The DNA of the CDR3 is TGTGCCAGCAGAGAACAGGGGGCGCAGGGCTACACCTTC. V usage is TRBV4-2 and J usage is TRBJ1-2; TRBD1 matches 9 bases. Per the germline V gene, CDR1 is LGHNA and CDR2 is YNFKEQ. The CDR3 consists of 13 residues. Trimming removed 6 bases from V and 8 bases from J; junction bases left unmatched: 7.

This clonotype has just a few counts. This sequence joins TRBV7-8 and TRBJ1-6; 9 bases are shared with TRBD1. V lost 5 bases to trimming and J lost 8 bases; unmatched junction nucleotides: 7. Germline CDR1 and CDR2: SGHVS and FQNEAQ. The CDR3 loop spans 15 amino acids. The CDR3 DNA is TGTGCCAGCAGCCAGCGGGACAGGGAAGATTCACCCCTCCACTTT. Its translation is CASSQRDREDSPLHF.

This clonotype has a count of ten or more. This chain connects TRBV14 to TRBJ1-6, with 7 positions matching TRBD1. Trimming took 6 bases from V and 6 from J; bases not matched to a gene: 14. Per the germline V gene, CDR1 is SGHDN and CDR2 is FVKESK. CDR3 size: 17 residues. CDR3: CASRPTGLDYFNSPLHF. The CDR3 DNA reads TGTGCCAGCAGACCGACAGGGCTAGACTATTTTAATTCACCCCTCCACTTT.

This clonotype was found many times. The chain uses TRBV27 and TRBJ1-2; a weak D match, TRBD1 (6 bases). The V end lost 6 bases, the J end lost 4 bases, and 12 bases lay between the germline ends. CDR3 length: 13 amino acids. The germline CDR1 and CDR2 sequences are MNHEY and SMNVEV (reference sequence). CDR3: CASRQGKGYGYTF. CDR3 DNA: TGTGCCAGCAGACAGGGAAAAGGCTATGGCTACACCTTC.

This clonotype appeared a single time. A much bigger clone sits one base away, suggesting this may be a read error. The chain employs TRBV7-6 and TRBJ1-1, with 7 bases identical to TRBD1. Per the germline V gene, CDR1 is SGHVS and CDR2 is FNYEAQ. This CDR3 comprises 15 residues. This CDR3 reads CAGSSRQGWDTEAFF. In DNA form, the CDR3 reads TGTGCCGGCAGCTCTAGACAGGGTTGGGACACTGAAGCTTTCTTT.

V usage is TRBV20-1 and J usage is TRBJ1-5; TRBD1 is a possible D gene (6 bases). Per the germline V gene, CDR1 is DFQATT and CDR2 is SNEGSKA (reference sequence). The CDR3 runs to 15 residues. V was clipped by 4 bases and J by 3 bases, with 16 bases between them. For the CDR3, the DNA is TGCAGTGCTAACCCCAAGCCGGGGGCCAATCAGCCCCAGCATTTT. This codes for CSANPKPGANQPQHF.